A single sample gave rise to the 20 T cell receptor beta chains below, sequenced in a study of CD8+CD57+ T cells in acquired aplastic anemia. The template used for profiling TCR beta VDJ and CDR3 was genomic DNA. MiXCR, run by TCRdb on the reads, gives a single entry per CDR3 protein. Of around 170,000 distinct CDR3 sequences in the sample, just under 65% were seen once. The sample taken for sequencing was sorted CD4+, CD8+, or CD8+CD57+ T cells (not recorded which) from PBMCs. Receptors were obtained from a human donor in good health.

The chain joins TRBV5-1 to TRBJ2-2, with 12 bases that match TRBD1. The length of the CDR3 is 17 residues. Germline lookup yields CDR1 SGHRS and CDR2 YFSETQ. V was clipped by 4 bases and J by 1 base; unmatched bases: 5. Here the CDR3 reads CASSRDRGHLNTGELFF. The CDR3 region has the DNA TGCGCCAGCAGCAGGGACAGGGGGCACCTGAACACCGGGGAGCTGTTTTTT.

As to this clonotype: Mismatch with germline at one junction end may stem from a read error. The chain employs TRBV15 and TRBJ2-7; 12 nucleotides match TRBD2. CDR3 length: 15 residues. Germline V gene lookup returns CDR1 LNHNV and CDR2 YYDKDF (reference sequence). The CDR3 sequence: CATAVGTSGSYEQYF. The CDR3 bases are TGCGCCACCGCTGTGGGGACTAGCGGGTCCTACGAGCAGTACTTC.

Here the CDR3 DNA reads TGCAGTGCTAGATCCCAGGGTCCCATTTCACCCCTCCACTTT. This sequence encodes CSARSQGPISPLHF. The V call is TRBV20-1, the J call TRBJ1-6, with a weak D call TRBD1 (5 bases). Germline V gives CDR1 DFQATT, CDR2 SNEGSKA (reference sequence). V shed 2 bases and J shed 9 bases, with 14 bases lying between them. This CDR3 is built from 14 residues.

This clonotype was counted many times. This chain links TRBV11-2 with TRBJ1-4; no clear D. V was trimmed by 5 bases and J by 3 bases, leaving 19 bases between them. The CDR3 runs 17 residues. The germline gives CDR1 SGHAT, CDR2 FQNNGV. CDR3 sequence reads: CASSPGFGGLANEKLFF. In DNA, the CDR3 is TGTGCCAGCAGCCCCGGTTTCGGTGGGTTGGCTAATGAAAAACTGTTTTTT.

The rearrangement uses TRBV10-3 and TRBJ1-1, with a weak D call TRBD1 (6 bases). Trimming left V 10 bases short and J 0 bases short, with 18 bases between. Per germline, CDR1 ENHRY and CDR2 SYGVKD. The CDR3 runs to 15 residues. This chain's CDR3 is CATISGAGVNTEAFF. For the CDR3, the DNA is TGTGCCACCATCTCAGGGGCAGGGGTGAACACTGAAGCTTTCTTT.

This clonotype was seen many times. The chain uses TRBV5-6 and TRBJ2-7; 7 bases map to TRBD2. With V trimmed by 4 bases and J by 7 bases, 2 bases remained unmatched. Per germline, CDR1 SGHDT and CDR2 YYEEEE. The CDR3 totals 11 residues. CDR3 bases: TGTGCCAGCAGCGTCGGGGGGGAGCAGTACTTC. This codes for CASSVGGEQYF.

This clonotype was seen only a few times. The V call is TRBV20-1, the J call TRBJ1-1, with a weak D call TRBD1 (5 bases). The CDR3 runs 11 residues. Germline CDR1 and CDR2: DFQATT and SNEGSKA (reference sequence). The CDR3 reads CRGHTNTEAFF. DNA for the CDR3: TGCAGAGGACATACGAACACTGAAGCTTTCTTT.

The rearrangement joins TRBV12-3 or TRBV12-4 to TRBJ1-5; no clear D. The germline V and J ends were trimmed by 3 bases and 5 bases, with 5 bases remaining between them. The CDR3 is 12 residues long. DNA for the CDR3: TGTGCCAGCAGTTTTATGGATCAGCCCCAGCATTTT. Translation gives CASSFMDQPQHF.

The CDR3 sequence: CASSPTTEVMAYEQYF. The CDR3 nucleotides read TGTGCCAGCAGTCCGACCACGGAGGTTATGGCCTACGAGCAGTACTTC. This rearrangement joins TRBV2 to TRBJ2-7, with a weak D call TRBD2 (5 bases). This CDR3 region has 16 residues. Germline V CDR1 and CDR2: SNHLY, FYNNEI. Between the trimmed V and J ends, which lost 5 bases and 2 bases, there was a span of 19 bases.

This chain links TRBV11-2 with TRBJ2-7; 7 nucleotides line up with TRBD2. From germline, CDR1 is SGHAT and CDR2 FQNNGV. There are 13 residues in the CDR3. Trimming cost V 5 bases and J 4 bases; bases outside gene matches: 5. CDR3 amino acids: CASSQGGVYEQYF. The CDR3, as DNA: TGTGCCAGCAGCCAGGGAGGGGTTTACGAGCAGTACTTC.

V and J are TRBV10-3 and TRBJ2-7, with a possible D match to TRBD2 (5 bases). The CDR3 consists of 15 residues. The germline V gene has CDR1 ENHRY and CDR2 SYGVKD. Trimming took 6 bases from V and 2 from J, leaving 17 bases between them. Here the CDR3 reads CAIREEVDWPYEQYF. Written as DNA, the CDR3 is TGTGCCATCAGGGAGGAAGTGGACTGGCCCTACGAGCAGTACTTC.

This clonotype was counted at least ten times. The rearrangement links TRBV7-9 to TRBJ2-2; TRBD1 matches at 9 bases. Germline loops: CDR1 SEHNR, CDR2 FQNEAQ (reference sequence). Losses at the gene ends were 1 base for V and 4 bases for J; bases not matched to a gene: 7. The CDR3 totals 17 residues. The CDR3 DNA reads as TGTGCCAGCAGCTTAGTAGGGACAGGGAGCCTCACCGGGGAGCTGTTTTTT. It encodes CASSLVGTGSLTGELFF. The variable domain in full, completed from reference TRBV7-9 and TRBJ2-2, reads DTGVSQNPRHKITKRGQNVTFRCDPISEHNRLYWYRQTLGQGPEFLTYFQNEAQLEKSRLLSDRFSAERPKGSFSTLEIQRTEQGDSAMYLCASSLVGTGSLTGELFFGEGSRLTVL.

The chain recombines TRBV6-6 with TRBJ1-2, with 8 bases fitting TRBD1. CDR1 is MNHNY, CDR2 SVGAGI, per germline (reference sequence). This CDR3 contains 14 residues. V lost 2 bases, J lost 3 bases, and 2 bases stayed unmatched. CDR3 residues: CASSYDRGDYGYTF. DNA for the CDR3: TGTGCCAGCAGTTACGACAGGGGCGACTATGGCTACACCTTC.

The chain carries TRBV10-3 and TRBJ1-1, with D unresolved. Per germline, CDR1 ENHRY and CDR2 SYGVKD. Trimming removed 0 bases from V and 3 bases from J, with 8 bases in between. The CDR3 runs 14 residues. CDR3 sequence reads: CAISESGGHTEAFF. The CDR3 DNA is TGTGCCATCAGTGAGTCGGGAGGCCACACTGAAGCTTTCTTT.

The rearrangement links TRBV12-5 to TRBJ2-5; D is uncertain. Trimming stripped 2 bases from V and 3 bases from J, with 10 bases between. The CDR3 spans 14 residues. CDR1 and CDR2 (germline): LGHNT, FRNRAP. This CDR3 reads CASGLSVEEETQYF. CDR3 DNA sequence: TGTGCTAGTGGTTTGTCTGTGGAAGAAGAGACCCAGTACTTC.

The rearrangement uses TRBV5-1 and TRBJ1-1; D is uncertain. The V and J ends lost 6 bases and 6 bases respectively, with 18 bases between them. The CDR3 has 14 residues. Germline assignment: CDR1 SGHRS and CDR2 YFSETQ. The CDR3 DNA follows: TGCGCCAGCACCGTAATCCGGGGAGGCGCTGAAGCTTTCTTT. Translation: CASTVIRGGAEAFF.

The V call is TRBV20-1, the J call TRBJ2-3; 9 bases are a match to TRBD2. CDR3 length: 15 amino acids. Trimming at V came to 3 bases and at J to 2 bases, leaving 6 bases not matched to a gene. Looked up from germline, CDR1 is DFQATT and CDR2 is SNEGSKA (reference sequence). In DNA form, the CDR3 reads TGCAGTGCTAGCCCTACTAGCGGGTACACAGATACGCAGTATTTT. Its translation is CSASPTSGYTDTQYF.

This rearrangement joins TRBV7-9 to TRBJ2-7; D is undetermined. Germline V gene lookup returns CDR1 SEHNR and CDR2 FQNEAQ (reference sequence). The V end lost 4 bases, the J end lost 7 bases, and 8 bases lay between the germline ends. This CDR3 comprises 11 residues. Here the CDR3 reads CASSSMTEQYF. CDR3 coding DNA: TGTGCCAGCAGCTCCATGACTGAGCAGTACTTC.

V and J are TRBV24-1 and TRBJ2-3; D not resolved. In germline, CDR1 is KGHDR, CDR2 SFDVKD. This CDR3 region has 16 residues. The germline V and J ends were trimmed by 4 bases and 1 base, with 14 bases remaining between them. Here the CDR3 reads CATSDSSSLGTDTQYF. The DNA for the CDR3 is TGTGCCACCAGTGACTCTTCCTCCCTGGGCACAGATACGCAGTATTTT.

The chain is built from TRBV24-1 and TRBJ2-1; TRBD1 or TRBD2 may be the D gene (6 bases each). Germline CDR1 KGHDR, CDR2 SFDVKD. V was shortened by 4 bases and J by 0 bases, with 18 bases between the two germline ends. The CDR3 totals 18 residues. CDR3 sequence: CATSDPRGGLLSYNEQFF. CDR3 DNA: TGTGCCACCAGTGACCCACGAGGGGGGCTCCTCTCCTACAATGAGCAGTTCTTC.